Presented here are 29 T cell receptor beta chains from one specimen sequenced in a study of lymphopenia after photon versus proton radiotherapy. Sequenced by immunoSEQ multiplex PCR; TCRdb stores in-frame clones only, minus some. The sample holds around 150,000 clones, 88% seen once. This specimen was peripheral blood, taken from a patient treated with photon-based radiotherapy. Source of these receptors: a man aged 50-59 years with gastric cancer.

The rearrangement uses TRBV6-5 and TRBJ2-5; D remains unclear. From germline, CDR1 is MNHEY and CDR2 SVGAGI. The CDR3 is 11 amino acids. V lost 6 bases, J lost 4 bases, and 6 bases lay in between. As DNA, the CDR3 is TGTGCCAGCAGGAAGACAGAGACCCAGTACTTC. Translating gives CASRKTETQYF.

The CDR3 DNA sequence: TGTGCCAGCAGTTTGACAGGGGGCGCGGGAGAGACCCAGTACTTC. Encoded protein: CASSLTGGAGETQYF. V gene TRBV7-7 combines with J gene TRBJ2-5; 10 nucleotides agree with TRBD1. The germline V gene encodes CDR1 SSHAT and CDR2 FNYEAQ (reference sequence). The V gene end was trimmed by 6 bases and the J gene end by 4 bases; junction bases not matched to a gene: 8. The CDR3 is made up of 15 amino acids.

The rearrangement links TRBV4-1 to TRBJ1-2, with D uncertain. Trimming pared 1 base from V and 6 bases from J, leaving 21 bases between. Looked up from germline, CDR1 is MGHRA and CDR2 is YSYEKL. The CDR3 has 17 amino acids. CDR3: CASSQVSVRRDGDGYTF. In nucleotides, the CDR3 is TGCGCCAGCAGCCAAGTCTCCGTGCGTCGGGATGGAGATGGCTACACCTTC.

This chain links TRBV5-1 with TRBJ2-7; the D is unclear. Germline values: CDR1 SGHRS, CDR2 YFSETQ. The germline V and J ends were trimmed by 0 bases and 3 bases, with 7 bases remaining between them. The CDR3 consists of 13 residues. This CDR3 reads CASSLARGYEQYF. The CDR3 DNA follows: TGCGCCAGCAGCTTGGCCCGAGGCTACGAGCAGTACTTC.

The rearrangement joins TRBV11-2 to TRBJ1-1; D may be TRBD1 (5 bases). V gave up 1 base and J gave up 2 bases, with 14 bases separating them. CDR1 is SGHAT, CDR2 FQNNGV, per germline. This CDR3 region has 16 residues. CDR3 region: CASSLGTQLPNTEAFF. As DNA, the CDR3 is TGTGCCAGCAGCTTAGGGACACAACTACCTAACACTGAAGCTTTCTTT.

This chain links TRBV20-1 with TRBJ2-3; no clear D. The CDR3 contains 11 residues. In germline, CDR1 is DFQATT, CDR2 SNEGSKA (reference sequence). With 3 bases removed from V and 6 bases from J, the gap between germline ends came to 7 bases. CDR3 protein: CSASRPDTQYF. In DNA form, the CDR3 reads TGCAGTGCTAGCCGTCCGGATACGCAGTATTTT.

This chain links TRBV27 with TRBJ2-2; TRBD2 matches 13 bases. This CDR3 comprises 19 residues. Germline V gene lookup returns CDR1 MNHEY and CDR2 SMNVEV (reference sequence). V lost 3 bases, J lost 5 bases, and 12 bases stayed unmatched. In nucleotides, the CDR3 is TGTGCCAGCAGTTTGGGACACTGGGGACTAGCGGGACGAACCGGGGAGCTGTTTTTT. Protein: CASSLGHWGLAGRTGELFF.

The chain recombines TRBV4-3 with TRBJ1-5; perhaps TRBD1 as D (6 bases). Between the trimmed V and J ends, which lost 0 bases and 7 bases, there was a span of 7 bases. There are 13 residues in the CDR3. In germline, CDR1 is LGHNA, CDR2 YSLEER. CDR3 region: CASSQDRGQPQHF. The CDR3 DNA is TGCGCCAGCAGCCAAGACAGGGGCCAGCCCCAGCATTTT.

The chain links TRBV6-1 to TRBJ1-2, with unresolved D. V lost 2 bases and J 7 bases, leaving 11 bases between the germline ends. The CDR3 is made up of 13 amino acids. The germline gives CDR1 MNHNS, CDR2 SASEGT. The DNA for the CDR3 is TGTGCCAGCAGTGAACAGGCCAGTGGTGGCTACACCTTC. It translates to CASSEQASGGYTF.

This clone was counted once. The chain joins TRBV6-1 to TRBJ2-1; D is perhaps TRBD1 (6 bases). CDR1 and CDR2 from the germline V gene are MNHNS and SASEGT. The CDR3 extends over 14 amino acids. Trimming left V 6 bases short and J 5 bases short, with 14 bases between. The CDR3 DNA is TGTGCCAGCAGGTCTGGACAGTCCAACAATGAGCAGTTCTTC. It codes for CASRSGQSNNEQFF.

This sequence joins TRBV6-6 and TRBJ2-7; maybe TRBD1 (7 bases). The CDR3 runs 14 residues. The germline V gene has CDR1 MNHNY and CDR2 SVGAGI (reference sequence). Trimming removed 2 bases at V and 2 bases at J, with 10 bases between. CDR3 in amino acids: CASSYGGTAYEQYF. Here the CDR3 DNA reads TGTGCCAGCAGTTACGGCGGGACAGCCTACGAGCAGTACTTC.

The DNA for the CDR3 is TGTGCCAGCAGACGCGGGAGGGCCACTTCCGGGGAGCTGTTTTTT. Its protein product is CASRRGRATSGELFF. This chain links TRBV28 with TRBJ2-2; 9 bases are shared with TRBD2. Losses at the gene ends were 6 bases for V and 6 bases for J; bases not matched to a gene: 8. The CDR3 runs 15 residues. In germline, CDR1 is MDHEN, CDR2 SYDVKM.

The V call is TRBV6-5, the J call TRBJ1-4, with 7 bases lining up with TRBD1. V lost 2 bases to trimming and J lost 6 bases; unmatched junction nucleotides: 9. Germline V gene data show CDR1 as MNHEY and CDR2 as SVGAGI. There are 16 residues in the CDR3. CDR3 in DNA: TGTGCCAGCAGTTACAACGAGGGGGCAGAATATGAAAAACTGTTTTTT. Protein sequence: CASSYNEGAEYEKLFF.

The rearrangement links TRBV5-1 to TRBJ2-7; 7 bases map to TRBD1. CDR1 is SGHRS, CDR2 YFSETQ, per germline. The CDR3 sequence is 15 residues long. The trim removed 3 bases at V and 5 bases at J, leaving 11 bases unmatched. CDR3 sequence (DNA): TGCGCCAGCAGCTCACCTTCTCAGGGGGTCGACGAGCAGTACTTC. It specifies CASSSPSQGVDEQYF.

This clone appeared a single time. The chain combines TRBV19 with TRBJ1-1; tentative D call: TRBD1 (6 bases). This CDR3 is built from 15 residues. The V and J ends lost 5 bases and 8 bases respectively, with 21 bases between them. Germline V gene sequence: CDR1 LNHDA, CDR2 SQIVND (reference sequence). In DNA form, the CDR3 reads TGTGCCAGTAGTCAAGGACAGTCGTCGGGATCGGAAGCTTTCTTT. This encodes CASSQGQSSGSEAFF.

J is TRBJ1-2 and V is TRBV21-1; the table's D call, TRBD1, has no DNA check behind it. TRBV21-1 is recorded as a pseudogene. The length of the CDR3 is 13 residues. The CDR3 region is CASTQDRGQGYTF. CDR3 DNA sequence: TGTGCCAGCACCCAAGACAGGGGGCAAGGCTACACCTTC.

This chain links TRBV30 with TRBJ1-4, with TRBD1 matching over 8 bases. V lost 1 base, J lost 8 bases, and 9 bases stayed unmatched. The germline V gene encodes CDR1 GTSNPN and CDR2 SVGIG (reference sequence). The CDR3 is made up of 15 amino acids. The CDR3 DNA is TGTGCCTGGAGTGCACGACCAGGGGGCAACGAAAAACTGTTTTTT. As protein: CAWSARPGGNEKLFF. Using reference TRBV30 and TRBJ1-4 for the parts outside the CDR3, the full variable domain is SQTIHQWPATLVQPVGSPLSLECTVEGTSNPNLYWYRQAAGRGLQLLFYSVGIGQISSEVPQNLSASRPQDRQFILSSKKLLLSDSGFYLCAWSARPGGNEKLFFGSGTQLSVL.

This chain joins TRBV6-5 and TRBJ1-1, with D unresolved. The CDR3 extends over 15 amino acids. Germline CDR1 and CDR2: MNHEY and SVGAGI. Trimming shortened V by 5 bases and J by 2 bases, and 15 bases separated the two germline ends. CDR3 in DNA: TGTGCCAGCAGTCTTCCAGGACGGCAAAACACTGAAGCTTTCTTT. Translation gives CASSLPGRQNTEAFF.

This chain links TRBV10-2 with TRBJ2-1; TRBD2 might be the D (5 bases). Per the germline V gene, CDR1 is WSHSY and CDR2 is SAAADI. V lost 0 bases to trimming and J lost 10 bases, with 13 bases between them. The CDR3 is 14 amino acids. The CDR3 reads CASSESRGRGEQFF. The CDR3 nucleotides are TGCGCCAGCAGTGAGTCGAGAGGGAGAGGGGAGCAGTTCTTC.

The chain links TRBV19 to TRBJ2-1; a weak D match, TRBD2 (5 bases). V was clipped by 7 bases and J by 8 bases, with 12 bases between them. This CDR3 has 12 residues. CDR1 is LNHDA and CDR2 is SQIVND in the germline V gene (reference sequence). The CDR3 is CASTGQEDEQFF. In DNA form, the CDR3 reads TGTGCCAGTACCGGCCAGGAGGATGAGCAGTTCTTC.

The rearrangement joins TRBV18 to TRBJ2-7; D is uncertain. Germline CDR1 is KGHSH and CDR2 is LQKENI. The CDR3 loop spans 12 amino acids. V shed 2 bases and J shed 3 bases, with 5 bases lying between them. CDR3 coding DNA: TGTGCCAGCTCACCATGGGGCTACGAGCAGTACTTC. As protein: CASSPWGYEQYF.

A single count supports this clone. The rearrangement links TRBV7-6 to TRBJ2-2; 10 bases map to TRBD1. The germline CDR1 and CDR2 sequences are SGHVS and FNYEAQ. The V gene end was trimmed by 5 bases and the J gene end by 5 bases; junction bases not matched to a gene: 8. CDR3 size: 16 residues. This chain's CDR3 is CASSPRQGALTGELFF. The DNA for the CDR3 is TGTGCCAGCAGCCCTCGACAGGGGGCTTTAACCGGGGAGCTGTTTTTT.

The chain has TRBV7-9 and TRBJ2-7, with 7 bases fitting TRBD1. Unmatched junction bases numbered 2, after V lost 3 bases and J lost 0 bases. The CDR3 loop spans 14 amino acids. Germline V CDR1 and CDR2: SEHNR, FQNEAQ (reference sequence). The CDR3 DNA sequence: TGTGCCAGCAGCTTCCGGGACAGCTCCTACGAGCAGTACTTC. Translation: CASSFRDSSYEQYF.

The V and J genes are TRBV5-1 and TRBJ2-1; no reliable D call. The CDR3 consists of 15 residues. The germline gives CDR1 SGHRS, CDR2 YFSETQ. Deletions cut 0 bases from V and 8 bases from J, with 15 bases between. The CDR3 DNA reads TGCGCCAGCAGCTTGGTTGGCGGCCGGGTCGATGAGCAGTTCTTC. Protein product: CASSLVGGRVDEQFF.

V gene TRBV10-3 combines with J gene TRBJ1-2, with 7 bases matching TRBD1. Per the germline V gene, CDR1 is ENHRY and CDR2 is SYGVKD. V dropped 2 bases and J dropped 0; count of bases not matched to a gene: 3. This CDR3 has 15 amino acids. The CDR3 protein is CAISETGVTNYGYTF. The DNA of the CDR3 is TGTGCCATCAGTGAGACAGGGGTCACTAACTATGGCTACACCTTC.

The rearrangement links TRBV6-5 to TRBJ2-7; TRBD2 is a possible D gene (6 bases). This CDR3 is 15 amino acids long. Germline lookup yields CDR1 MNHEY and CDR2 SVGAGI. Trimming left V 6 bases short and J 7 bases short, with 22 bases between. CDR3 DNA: TGTGCCAGCAGCCCGGGTGGCGGGAAGTTAATGGAGCAGTACTTC. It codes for CASSPGGGKLMEQYF.

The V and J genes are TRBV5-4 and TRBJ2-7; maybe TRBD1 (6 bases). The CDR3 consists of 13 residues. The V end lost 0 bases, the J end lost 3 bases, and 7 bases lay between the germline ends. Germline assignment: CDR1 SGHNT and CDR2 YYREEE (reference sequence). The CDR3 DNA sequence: TGTGCCAGCAGCTTGGACAGGGACTACGAGCAGTACTTC. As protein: CASSLDRDYEQYF.

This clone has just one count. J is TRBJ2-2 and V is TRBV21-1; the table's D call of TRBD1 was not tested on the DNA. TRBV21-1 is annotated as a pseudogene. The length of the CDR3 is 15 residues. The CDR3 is CASSSGQLNTGELFF. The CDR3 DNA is TGTGCCAGCAGCTCCGGACAGCTGAACACCGGGGAGCTGTTTTTT.

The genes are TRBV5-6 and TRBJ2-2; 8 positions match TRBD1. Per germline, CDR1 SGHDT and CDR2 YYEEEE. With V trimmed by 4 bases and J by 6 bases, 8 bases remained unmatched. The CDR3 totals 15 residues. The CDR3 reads CASSGSDRVAGELFF. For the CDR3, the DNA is TGTGCCAGCAGCGGGTCGGACAGGGTGGCCGGGGAGCTGTTTTTT.